The next 24 T cell receptor beta chains were all read from a single sample in a study of blood T cells in healthy people across ages. Next came a second PCR, run for about 6 to 12 cycles, which used a sample-barcoded 5' primer along with a J-beta primer mix. TCRdb ran MiXCR on the 5' RACE reads and lists one entry per CDR3 protein. The sample lists more than 700,000 distinct CDR3 sequences; roughly 46% were seen once. Sequenced material: blood. Receptor source: a man older than 75 in good health.

This clonotype was counted ten times or more. The chain carries TRBV20-1 and TRBJ2-5; the match to TRBD1 covers 8 bases. There are 14 residues in the CDR3. Germline loops: CDR1 DFQATT, CDR2 SNEGSKA (reference sequence). With V trimmed by 4 bases and J by 4 bases, 8 bases remained unmatched. CDR3 in DNA: TGCAGTGCTAACAACAGGGGGTGGGTAGAGACCCAGTACTTC. The encoded protein is CSANNRGWVETQYF.

This chain connects TRBV7-2 to TRBJ2-3; a weak D match, TRBD2 (5 bases). V was pared by 5 bases and J by 2 bases, with 8 bases between. The CDR3 has 13 residues. The germline V gene encodes CDR1 SGHTA and CDR2 FQGNSA. CDR3 in amino acids: CASSTRFTDTQYF. The CDR3 DNA sequence: TGTGCCAGCAGCACTAGGTTCACAGATACGCAGTATTTT.

The chain employs TRBV7-9 and TRBJ2-3; D is perhaps TRBD2 (6 bases). V dropped 8 bases and J dropped 1 base, with 10 bases sitting between them. CDR3 length: 13 residues. Germline V gives CDR1 SEHNR, CDR2 FQNEAQ (reference sequence). CDR3 coding DNA: TGTGCCAGCCGGGGGAAGCGCACAGATACGCAGTATTTT. Its translation is CASRGKRTDTQYF.

This clonotype was counted a few times. V is TRBV20-1 and J is TRBJ2-1; D possibly corresponds to TRBD1 (5 bases). Germline CDR1 is DFQATT and CDR2 is SNEGSKA (reference sequence). V was shortened by 7 bases and J by 8 bases, with 18 bases between the two germline ends. This CDR3 is built from 13 residues. The CDR3 reads CSVTRPPGYEQFF. The CDR3 nucleotides are TGCAGTGTCACAAGACCCCCAGGGTATGAGCAGTTCTTC.

The rearrangement uses TRBV11-2 and TRBJ2-6; perhaps D is TRBD1 or TRBD2 (5 bases each). The CDR3 length is 16 residues. Looked up from germline, CDR1 is SGHAT and CDR2 is FQNNGV. Trimming shortened V by 3 bases and J by 0 bases, and 9 bases separated the two germline ends. Here the CDR3 reads CASSFRAGSGANVLTF. The CDR3 region has the DNA TGTGCCAGCAGCTTCAGGGCGGGCTCTGGGGCCAACGTCCTGACTTTC.

V is TRBV5-5 and J is TRBJ2-5, with D possibly called TRBD1 or TRBD2 (5 bases each). Between the trimmed V and J ends, which lost 4 bases and 5 bases, there was a span of 12 bases. The CDR3 extends over 13 amino acids. Germline loops: CDR1 SGHKS, CDR2 YYEKEE (reference sequence). The CDR3 loop reads CASSPGATETQYF. As DNA, the CDR3 is TGTGCCAGCAGCCCCGGGGCAACCGAGACCCAGTACTTC. The full variable domain, with the rest looked up from reference TRBV5-5 and TRBJ2-5, is DAGVTQSPTHLIKTRGQQVTLRCSPISGHKSVSWYQQVLGQGPQFIFQYYEKEERGRGNFPDRFSARQFPNYSSELNVNALLLGDSALYLCASSPGATETQYFGPGTRLLVL.

This clonotype was seen a handful of times. J is TRBJ1-5 and V is TRBV20-1; D possibly corresponds to TRBD1 (6 bases). CDR3 length equals 13 residues. Between the trimmed V and J ends, which lost 3 bases and 5 bases, there was a span of 11 bases. Germline loops: CDR1 DFQATT, CDR2 SNEGSKA (reference sequence). CDR3 bases: TGCAGTGCTAGTGGGACACCTCATCAGCCCCAGCATTTT. This encodes CSASGTPHQPQHF.

This clonotype has a handful of counts. The chain combines TRBV28 with TRBJ2-7, with a tentative D call TRBD1 (9 bases). The V gene's germline CDR1 is MDHEN and CDR2 SYDVKM. There are 16 residues in the CDR3. The V and J ends lost 5 bases and 4 bases respectively, with 21 bases between them. CDR3 sequence: CASSAGGDRVSYEQYF. The CDR3 DNA reads as TGTGCCAGCAGTGCCGGGGGGGACAGGGTATCGTACGAGCAGTACTTC.

The CDR3 nucleotides read TGTGCCAGCAGCCAGACCAGGCGCGATGAGCAGTTCTTC. Protein sequence: CASSQTRRDEQFF. This chain connects TRBV3-1 to TRBJ2-1; D is uncertain. The V gene's germline CDR1 is LGHDT and CDR2 YNNKEL (reference sequence). V gave up 3 bases and J gave up 8 bases, with 11 bases separating them. CDR3 length equals 13 residues.

The rearrangement links TRBV20-1 to TRBJ2-7; maybe TRBD2 (6 bases). The CDR3 has 14 residues. The ends were cut back, 4 bases at V and 7 bases at J, with 20 bases in the middle. Per the germline V gene, CDR1 is DFQATT and CDR2 is SNEGSKA (reference sequence). The CDR3 spells CSATVGRALGEQYF. In nucleotides, the CDR3 is TGCAGTGCTACCGTCGGGAGAGCCCTCGGGGAGCAGTACTTC.

This clonotype was seen once. CDR3: CASSVEAFRETQYF. In DNA form, the CDR3 reads TGTGCCAGCAGCGTAGAGGCTTTCCGAGAGACCCAGTACTTC. This chain connects TRBV9 to TRBJ2-7, with D unclear. The DNA end is a closer match to TRBJ2-5, so the J assignment may be wrong. The CDR3 is 14 residues long. The V gene's germline CDR1 is SGDLS and CDR2 YYNGEE.

This chain joins TRBV20-1 and TRBJ2-7; TRBD2 aligns across 9 bases. Unmatched junction bases numbered 11, after V lost 4 bases and J lost 4 bases. The CDR3 covers 15 residues. Germline V lookup: CDR1 DFQATT, CDR2 SNEGSKA (reference sequence). The CDR3 is CSAIPLAGDQYEQYF. The CDR3 nucleotides read TGCAGTGCTATCCCCTTAGCGGGAGATCAGTACGAGCAGTACTTC.

The chain recombines TRBV3-1 with TRBJ2-5; the match to TRBD2 covers 7 bases. CDR1 and CDR2 from the germline V gene are LGHDT and YNNKEL (reference sequence). This CDR3 contains 15 residues. The V segment lost 1 base and the J segment 1 base; nucleotides outside the gene matches: 3. The CDR3 here is CASSQGRTSQETQYF. The CDR3 DNA reads as TGTGCCAGCAGCCAAGGCCGGACTAGCCAAGAGACCCAGTACTTC.

This clonotype was detected only a few times. One end of the junction varies from germline; a read error may be responsible. This rearrangement joins TRBV7-2 to TRBJ1-5; D gene unclear. The V gene's germline CDR1 is SGHTA and CDR2 FQGNSA. CDR3 length: 12 residues. The CDR3 loop is CASSLPNEPQHF. The DNA for the CDR3 is TGTGCCAGCAGCCTGCCCAATGAGCCCCAGCATTTT.

Concerning this clonotype: One base away lies a much larger clone, so this may be a sequencing read error. The rearrangement links TRBV12-3 or TRBV12-4 to TRBJ1-5; unclear D gene. V lost 7 bases, J lost 3 bases, and 13 bases lay in between. This CDR3 comprises 14 residues. CDR3 DNA: TGTGCCAGCACGGGAGGGCAGATCAATCAGCCCCAGCATTTT. It codes for CASTGGQINQPQHF.

V is TRBV5-6 and J is TRBJ2-1, with 9 bases lining up with TRBD2. The better agreement between TRBJ2-7 and the DNA end casts doubt on the J call. The CDR3 runs to 20 residues. CDR1 SGHDT and CDR2 YYEEEE come from the germline V gene. DNA for the CDR3: TGTGCCAGCAGCGGTGGCTTGGTAGCGGGAGCTCTACTAGGGTACAATGAGCAGTACTTC. It translates to CASSGGLVAGALLGYNEQYF.

The chain joins TRBV6-1 to TRBJ2-4; no definite D call. The J call may not be correct, given that the DNA end is closer to TRBJ2-7. Germline CDR1 is MNHNS and CDR2 is SASEGT. This CDR3 spans 12 amino acids. The CDR3 nucleotides read TGTGCCAGCGAGGCGTTAGGCTACGAGCAGTACTTC. Protein: CASEALGYEQYF.

This clonotype came up many times. A much larger clone lies a single base off, so this may be a read error. This rearrangement joins TRBV7-6 to TRBJ1-5; D remains ambiguous. The CDR3 contains 13 residues. The V end was cut by 5 bases, the J end by 4 bases, with 9 bases between. Germline V gene data show CDR1 as SGHVS and CDR2 as FNYEAQ. The CDR3: CASSVAKNQPQHF. DNA of the CDR3: TGTGCCAGCAGCGTTGCGAAAAATCAGCCCCAGCATTTT.

This chain links TRBV19 with TRBJ2-2, with D unclear. The V end was cut by 5 bases, the J end by 4 bases, with 8 bases between. The CDR3 sequence is 13 residues long. CDR1 is LNHDA, CDR2 SQIVND, per germline (reference sequence). The CDR3 spells CASSWVSTGELFF. CDR3 coding DNA: TGTGCCAGTAGTTGGGTCAGCACCGGGGAGCTGTTTTTT.

The chain links TRBV5-1 to TRBJ2-1, with TRBD2 matching over 9 bases. The ends lost 2 bases at V and 7 bases at J; junction bases unmatched: 10. The CDR3 consists of 16 residues. Germline V gives CDR1 SGHRS, CDR2 YFSETQ. CDR3 in amino acids: CASSFTGTSLINEQFF. The CDR3, as DNA: TGCGCCAGCAGCTTTACCGGGACTAGCCTTATTAATGAGCAGTTCTTC.

This chain connects TRBV29-1 to TRBJ1-2, with 7 bases fitting TRBD1. Trimming removed 2 bases from V and 7 bases from J; junction bases left unmatched: 1. The germline V gene has CDR1 SQVTM and CDR2 ANQGSEA. The CDR3 consists of 11 residues. The CDR3 nucleotides are TGCAGCGTTGAATGGACAGGTGGCTACACCTTC. This translates into CSVEWTGGYTF.

The sample holds a few counts of this clonotype. The rearrangement links TRBV5-6 to TRBJ2-5; TRBD2 matches 7 bases. The J call could be wrong; TRBJ2-7 is a better fit for the DNA end. Germline V gene data show CDR1 as SGHDT and CDR2 as YYEEEE. The CDR3 runs 15 residues. The CDR3 nucleotides read TGTGCCAGCAGCCATACCGGGACTACGATAAACGAGCAGTACTTC. Translation: CASSHTGTTINEQYF.

The chain combines TRBV9 with TRBJ2-1; 12 bases match TRBD2. V dropped 4 bases and J dropped 6; count of bases not matched to a gene: 11. This CDR3 has 17 amino acids. CDR1 and CDR2 (germline): SGDLS, YYNGEE. CDR3 in DNA: TGTGCCAGCAGCCTCCTAGCGGGAGGGCCACCGCCCAATGAGCAGTTCTTC. It translates to CASSLLAGGPPPNEQFF.

The chain joins TRBV9 to TRBJ2-6; D possibly corresponds to TRBD2 (7 bases). Trimming removed 6 bases from V and 0 bases from J, with 22 bases in between. Germline CDR1 is SGDLS and CDR2 is YYNGEE. The CDR3 covers 19 residues. In nucleotides, the CDR3 is TGTGCCAGCACCCTAACGGGGGGCGGGTTAAGCTCTGGGGCCAACGTCCTGACTTTC. It is translated as CASTLTGGGLSSGANVLTF. Drawing the rest from reference TRBV9 and TRBJ2-6, the complete variable domain is DSGVTQTPKHLITATGQRVTLRCSPRSGDLSVYWYQQSLDQGLQFLIQYYNGEERAKGNILERFSAQQFPDLHSELNLSSLELGDSALYFCASTLTGGGLSSGANVLTFGAGSRLTVL.